This T cell receptor (beta chain) was sequenced for a study of T cell changes during pregnancy in multiple sclerosis. This clone has just one count. Measured with immunoSEQ multiplex PCR; TCRdb has only the in-frame clones, and not every one. This table holds fewer than 40,000 clones, 90% found once. The CDR3 spans 17 residues. Trimming at V came to 0 bases and at J to 6 bases, leaving 6 bases not matched to a gene. Per germline, CDR1 SGDLS and CDR2 YYNGEE. This clonotype originated in a female donor with multiple sclerosis, enrolled in a pregnancy study. This specimen was CD8+ T cells from peripheral blood mononuclear cells, taken after pregnancy. The V gene is TRBV9, the J gene TRBJ1-4; 12 nucleotides match TRBD1. This chain's CDR3 is CASSVEGTGGLDEKLFF. CDR3 bases: TGTGCCAGCAGCGTAGAAGGGACAGGGGGCCTCGATGAAAAACTGTTTTTT.